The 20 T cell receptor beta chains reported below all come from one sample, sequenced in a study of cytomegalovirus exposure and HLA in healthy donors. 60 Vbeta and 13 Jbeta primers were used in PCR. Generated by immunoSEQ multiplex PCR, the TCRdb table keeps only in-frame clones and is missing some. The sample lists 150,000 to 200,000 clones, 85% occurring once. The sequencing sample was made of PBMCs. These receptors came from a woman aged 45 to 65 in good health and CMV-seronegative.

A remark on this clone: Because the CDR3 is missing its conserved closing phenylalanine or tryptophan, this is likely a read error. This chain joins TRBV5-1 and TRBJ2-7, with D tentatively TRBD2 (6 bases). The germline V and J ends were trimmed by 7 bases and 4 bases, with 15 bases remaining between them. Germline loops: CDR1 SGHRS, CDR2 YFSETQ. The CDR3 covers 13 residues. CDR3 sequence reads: CASAARRGYEQYL. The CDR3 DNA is TGCGCCAGCGCCGCTCGGAGGGGATACGAGCAGTACCTC.

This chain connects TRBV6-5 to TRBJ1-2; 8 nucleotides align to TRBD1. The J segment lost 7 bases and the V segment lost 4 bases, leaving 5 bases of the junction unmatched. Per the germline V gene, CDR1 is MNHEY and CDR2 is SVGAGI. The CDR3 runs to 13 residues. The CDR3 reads CASSFRGQFGYTF. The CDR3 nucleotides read TGTGCCAGCAGTTTCAGGGGGCAGTTTGGCTACACCTTC.

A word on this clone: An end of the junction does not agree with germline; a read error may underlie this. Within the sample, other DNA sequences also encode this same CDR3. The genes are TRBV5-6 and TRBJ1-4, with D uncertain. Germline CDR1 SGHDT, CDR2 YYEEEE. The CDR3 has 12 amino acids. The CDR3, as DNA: TGCGCCAGCAGCTTCCAAAATGAAAAACTGTTTTTT. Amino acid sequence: CASSFQNEKLFF.

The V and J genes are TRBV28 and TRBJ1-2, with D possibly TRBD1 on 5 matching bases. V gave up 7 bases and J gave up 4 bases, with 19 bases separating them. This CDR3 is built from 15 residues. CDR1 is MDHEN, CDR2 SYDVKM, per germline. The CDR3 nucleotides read TGTGCCAGCACCTCGGGGGGAGGAGGGTTCTATGGCTACACCTTC. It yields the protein CASTSGGGGFYGYTF.

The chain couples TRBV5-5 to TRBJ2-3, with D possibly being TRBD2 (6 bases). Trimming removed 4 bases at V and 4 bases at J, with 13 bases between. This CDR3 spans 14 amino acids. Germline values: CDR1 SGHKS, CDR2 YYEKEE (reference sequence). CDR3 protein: CASSGSGGADTQYF. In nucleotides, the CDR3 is TGTGCCAGCAGCGGGAGCGGAGGGGCAGATACGCAGTATTTT.

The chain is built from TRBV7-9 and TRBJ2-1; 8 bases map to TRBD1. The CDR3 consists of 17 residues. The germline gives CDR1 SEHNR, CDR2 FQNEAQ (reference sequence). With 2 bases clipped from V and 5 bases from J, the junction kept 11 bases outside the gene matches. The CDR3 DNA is TGTGCCAGCAGCTTAATCTTCCAGGGGGCGAGAGACAATGAGCAGTTCTTC. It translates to CASSLIFQGARDNEQFF. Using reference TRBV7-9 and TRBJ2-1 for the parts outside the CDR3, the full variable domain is DTGVSQNPRHKITKRGQNVTFRCDPISEHNRLYWYRQTLGQGPEFLTYFQNEAQLEKSRLLSDRFSAERPKGSFSTLEIQRTEQGDSAMYLCASSLIFQGARDNEQFFGPGTRLTVL.

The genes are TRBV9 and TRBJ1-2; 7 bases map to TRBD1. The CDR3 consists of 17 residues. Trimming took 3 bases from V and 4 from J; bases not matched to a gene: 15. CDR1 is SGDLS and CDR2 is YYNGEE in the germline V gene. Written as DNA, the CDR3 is TGTGCCAGCAGCGCGGTCCACAGGGGATCTTTGACCTATGGCTACACCTTC. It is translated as CASSAVHRGSLTYGYTF.

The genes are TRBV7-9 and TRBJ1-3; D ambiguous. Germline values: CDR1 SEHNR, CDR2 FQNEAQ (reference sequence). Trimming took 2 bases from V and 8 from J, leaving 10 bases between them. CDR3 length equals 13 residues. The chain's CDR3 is CASSLRDLDTIYF. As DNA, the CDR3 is TGTGCCAGCAGCTTAAGAGATCTGGACACCATATATTTT.

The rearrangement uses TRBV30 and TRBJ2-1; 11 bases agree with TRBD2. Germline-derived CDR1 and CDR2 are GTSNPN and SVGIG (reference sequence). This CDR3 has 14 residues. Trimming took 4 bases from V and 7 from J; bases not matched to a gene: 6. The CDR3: CAWNLAGGPNEQFF. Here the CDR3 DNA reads TGTGCCTGGAACCTAGCGGGAGGACCTAATGAGCAGTTCTTC.

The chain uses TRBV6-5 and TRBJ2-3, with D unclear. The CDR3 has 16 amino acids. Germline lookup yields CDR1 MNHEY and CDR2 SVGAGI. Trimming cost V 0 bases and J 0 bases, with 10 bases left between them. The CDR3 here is CASSYSWAPSTDTQYF. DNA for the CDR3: TGTGCCAGCAGTTACTCGTGGGCGCCTAGCACAGATACGCAGTATTTT.

The CDR3 region is CASSIKRAYSDTQYF. CDR3 in DNA: TGTGCCAGCAGCATTAAGCGGGCCTACTCAGATACGCAGTATTTT. The V gene is TRBV7-2, the J gene TRBJ2-3; TRBD2 is a possible D gene (6 bases). The CDR3 consists of 15 residues. The germline V and J ends were trimmed by 5 bases and 4 bases, with 16 bases remaining between them. Germline loops: CDR1 SGHTA, CDR2 FQGNSA.

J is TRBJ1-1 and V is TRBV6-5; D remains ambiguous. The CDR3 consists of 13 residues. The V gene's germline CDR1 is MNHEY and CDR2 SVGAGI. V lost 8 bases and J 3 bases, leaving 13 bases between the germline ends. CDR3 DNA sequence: TGTGCCAGCCAGTACAACGGAGACACTGAAGCTTTCTTT. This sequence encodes CASQYNGDTEAFF.

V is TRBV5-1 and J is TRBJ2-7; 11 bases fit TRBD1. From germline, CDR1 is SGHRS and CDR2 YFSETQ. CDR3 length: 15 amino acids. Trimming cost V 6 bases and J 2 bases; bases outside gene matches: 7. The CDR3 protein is CASTQDRGHPYEQYF. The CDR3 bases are TGCGCCAGCACCCAGGACAGGGGGCACCCCTACGAGCAGTACTTC.

The CDR3 protein is CASSFDQGNTGELFF. The CDR3 nucleotides are TGCGCCAGCAGCTTCGATCAGGGAAACACCGGGGAGCTGTTTTTT. The chain carries TRBV5-1 and TRBJ2-2, with D possibly TRBD1 on 5 matching bases. V was trimmed by 2 bases and J by 2 bases, leaving 10 bases between them. The CDR3 has 15 residues. Germline CDR1 and CDR2: SGHRS and YFSETQ.

CDR3 in DNA: TGTGCCAGCTCCCGGACAGACGGACAAGAGACCCAGTACTTC. It translates to CASSRTDGQETQYF. V gene TRBV18 combines with J gene TRBJ2-5, with D perhaps TRBD1 (6 bases). This CDR3 is built from 14 residues. V dropped 6 bases and J dropped 2 bases, with 13 bases sitting between them. From germline, CDR1 is KGHSH and CDR2 LQKENI.

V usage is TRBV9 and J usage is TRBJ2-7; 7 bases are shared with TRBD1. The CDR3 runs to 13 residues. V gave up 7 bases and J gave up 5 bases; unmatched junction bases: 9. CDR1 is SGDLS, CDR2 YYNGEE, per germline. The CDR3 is CASSVTGFHEQYF. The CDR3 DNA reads TGTGCCAGCTCCGTGACAGGGTTCCACGAGCAGTACTTC.

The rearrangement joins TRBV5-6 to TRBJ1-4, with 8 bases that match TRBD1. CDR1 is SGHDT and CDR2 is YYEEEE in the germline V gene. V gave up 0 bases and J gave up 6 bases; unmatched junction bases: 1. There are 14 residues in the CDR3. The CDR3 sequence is CASSLGQGHEKLFF. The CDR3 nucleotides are TGTGCCAGCAGCTTGGGACAGGGGCATGAAAAACTGTTTTTT. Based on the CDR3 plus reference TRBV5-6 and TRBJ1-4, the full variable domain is DAGVTQSPTHLIKTRGQQVTLRCSPKSGHDTVSWYQQALGQGPQFIFQYYEEEERQRGNFPDRFSGHQFPNYSSELNVNALLLGDSALYLCASSLGQGHEKLFFGSGTQLSVL.

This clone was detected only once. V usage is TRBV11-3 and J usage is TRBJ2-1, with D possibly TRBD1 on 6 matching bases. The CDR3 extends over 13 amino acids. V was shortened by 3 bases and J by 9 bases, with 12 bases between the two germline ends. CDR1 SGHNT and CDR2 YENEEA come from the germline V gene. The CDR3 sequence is CASSFQTGIEQFF. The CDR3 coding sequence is TGTGCCAGCAGCTTCCAGACAGGAATTGAGCAGTTCTTC. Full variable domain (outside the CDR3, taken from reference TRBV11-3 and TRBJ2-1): EAGVVQSPRYKIIEKKQPVAFWCNPISGHNTLYWYLQNLGQGPELLIRYENEEAVDDSQLPKDRFSAERLKGVDSTLKIQPAELGDSAVYLCASSFQTGIEQFFGPGTRLTVL.

The CDR3 DNA follows: TGTGCCAGCAGCTCTCTTTCGGGGGTTCGGCCTGGGGCCAACGTCCTGACTTTC. Its translation: CASSSLSGVRPGANVLTF. The chain couples TRBV7-2 to TRBJ2-6; D perhaps matches TRBD2 (6 bases). The germline V gene encodes CDR1 SGHTA and CDR2 FQGNSA. The CDR3 loop spans 18 amino acids. V lost 4 bases, J lost 2 bases, and 18 bases lay in between.

The CDR3 region is CASSSTYDRSYEQYF. CDR3 coding DNA: TGTGCCAGCAGTTCCACGTACGACAGGAGCTACGAGCAGTACTTC. The J gene is TRBJ2-7, the V gene TRBV6-5; D might be TRBD1 (6 bases). The germline CDR1 and CDR2 sequences are MNHEY and SVGAGI. Between the trimmed V and J ends, which lost 4 bases and 3 bases, there was a span of 16 bases. The CDR3 loop spans 15 amino acids.